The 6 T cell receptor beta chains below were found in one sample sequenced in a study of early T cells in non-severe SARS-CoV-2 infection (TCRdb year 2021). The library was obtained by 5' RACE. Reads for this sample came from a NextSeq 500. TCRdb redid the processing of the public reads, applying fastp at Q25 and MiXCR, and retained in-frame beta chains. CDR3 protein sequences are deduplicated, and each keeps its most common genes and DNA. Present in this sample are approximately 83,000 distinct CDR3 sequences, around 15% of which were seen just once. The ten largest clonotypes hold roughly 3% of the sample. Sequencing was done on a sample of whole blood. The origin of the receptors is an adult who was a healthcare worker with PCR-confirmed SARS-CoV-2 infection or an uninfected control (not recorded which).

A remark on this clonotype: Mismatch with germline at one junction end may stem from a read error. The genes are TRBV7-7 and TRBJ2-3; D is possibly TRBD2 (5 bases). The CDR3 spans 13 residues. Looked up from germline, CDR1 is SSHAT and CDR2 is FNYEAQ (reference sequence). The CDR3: CASSPGGVDTQYF. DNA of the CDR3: TGTGCTAGCAGCCCCGGAGGCGTCGATACGCAGTATTTT.

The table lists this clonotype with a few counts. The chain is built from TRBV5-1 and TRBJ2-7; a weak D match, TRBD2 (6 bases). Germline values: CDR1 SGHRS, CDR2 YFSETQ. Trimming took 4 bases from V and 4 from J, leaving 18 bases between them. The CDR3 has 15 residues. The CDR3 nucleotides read TGCGCCAGCAGCCTAGGACCGGGACTTTCATACGAGCAGTACTTC. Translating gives CASSLGPGLSYEQYF.

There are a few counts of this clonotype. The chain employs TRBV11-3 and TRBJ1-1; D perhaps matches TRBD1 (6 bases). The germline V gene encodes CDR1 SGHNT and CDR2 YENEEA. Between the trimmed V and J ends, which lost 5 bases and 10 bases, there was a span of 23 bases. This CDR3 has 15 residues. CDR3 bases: TGTGCCAGCAGCCCCCCGGGGGGCCTCCCCAAAGGAGCTTTCTTT. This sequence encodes CASSPPGGLPKGAFF.

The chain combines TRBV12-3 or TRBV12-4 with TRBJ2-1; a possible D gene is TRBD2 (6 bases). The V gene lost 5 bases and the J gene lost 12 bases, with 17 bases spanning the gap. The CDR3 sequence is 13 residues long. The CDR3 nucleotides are TGTGCCAGCAGTAGCTTGGAGCGGCGGGGGCAGTTCTTC. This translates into CASSSLERRGQFF.

DNA of the CDR3: TGTGCCAGCAGTTTGTTGGGGAGCTCTGGAAACACCATATATTTT. Translation gives CASSLLGSSGNTIYF. This chain connects TRBV12-3 or TRBV12-4 to TRBJ1-3; D not certain. This CDR3 comprises 15 residues. V shed 3 bases and J shed 0 bases, with 9 bases lying between them.

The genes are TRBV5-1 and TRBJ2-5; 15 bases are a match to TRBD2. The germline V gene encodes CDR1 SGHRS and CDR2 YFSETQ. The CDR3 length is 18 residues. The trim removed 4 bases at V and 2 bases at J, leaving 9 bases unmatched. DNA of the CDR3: TGCGCCAGCAGCACCGGACTAGCGGGGGGGCCTGGGCAAGAGACCCAGTACTTC. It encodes CASSTGLAGGPGQETQYF.